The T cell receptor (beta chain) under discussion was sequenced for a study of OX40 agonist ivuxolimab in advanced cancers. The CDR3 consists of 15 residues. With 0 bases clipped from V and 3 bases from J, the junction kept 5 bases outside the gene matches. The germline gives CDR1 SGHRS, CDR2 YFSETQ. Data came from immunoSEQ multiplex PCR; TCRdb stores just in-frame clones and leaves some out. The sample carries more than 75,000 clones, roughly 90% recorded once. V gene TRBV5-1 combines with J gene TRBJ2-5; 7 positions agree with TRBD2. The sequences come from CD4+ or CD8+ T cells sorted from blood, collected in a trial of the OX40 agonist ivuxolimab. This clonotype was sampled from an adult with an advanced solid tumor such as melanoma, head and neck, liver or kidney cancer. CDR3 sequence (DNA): TGCGCCAGCAGCTTGGGCGGGGGTAATAAAGAGACCCAGTACTTC. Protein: CASSLGGGNKETQYF.